This TCR beta chain originates from a study of cytomegalovirus exposure and HLA in healthy donors. Study overall: In a previous analysis, more than 90 million unique TCR beta sequences were found from 150 million to 200 million T cells.

Study conclusions and caveats: Prior analysis indicated that the majority of TCR beta V segments exhibited productivity approximately 90% or approximately 30% of the time.

The PCR contained 60 Vbeta and 13 Jbeta primers. Repertoires were generated with immunoSEQ multiplex PCR, while TCRdb's copy carries only in-frame clones and drops some. The sample has about 180,000 clones, 79% seen once. The CDR3 spans 14 residues. Germline V CDR1 and CDR2: SNHLY, FYNNEI. V lost 4 bases and J lost 6, with 15 bases in between. To note about this clone: Its antigen is unknown.

The rearrangement joins TRBV2 to TRBJ1-1; D is perhaps TRBD1 (6 bases). Material: PBMCs. This sequence originates from a woman aged 40 to 50 in good health and CMV-seronegative. The CDR3 is CASSVGRGNAEAFF. In nucleotides, the CDR3 is TGTGCCAGCAGTGTGGGCAGGGGAAACGCTGAAGCTTTCTTT.